This T cell receptor (beta chain) was documented in a study of blood T cell repertoires in COVID-19 (dated by TCRdb to about 2020). In terms of the full investigation: The collaborator samples originated in the United States, Italy and Spain and spanned the acute and convalescent phases of COVID-19. The dataset comprised deeply sampled blood TCRbeta repertoires from subjects exposed to, actively infected with, or recovered from COVID-19. HLA class I and class II types, where available, came from metadata supplied by the sample provider rather than from assay-based typing. The samples were drawn from two sources: the first 160 participants of the ongoing ImmuneRACE study, and 1,000 to 1,500 subjects contributed by 6 global collaborators. Sample metadata almost always included a de-identified subject ID, COVID-19 status, age in years and sex. The material from the prospective study consisted of cDNA or gDNA derived from T cells, B-cell-depleted T cells, or PBMCs. A freely available public database, intended as a resource for researchers studying the immune response to SARS-CoV-2, is where the repertoires were released.

TCRbeta CDR3 regions were amplified from genomic DNA using the immunoSEQ Assay, a bias-controlled multiplex PCR. Per the original workflow: The number of nucleated cells in each sample was estimated from the amplification of reference gene primers within the assay. Sequence reads were collapsed and filtered to measure the absolute abundance of every unique TCRbeta CDR3 rearrangement. For each sample, productive Simpson clonality was calculated as the square root of Simpson's diversity index over productive rearrangements. TCRdb limited this immuneACCESS table to in-frame rearrangements with V and J called. A share of clones is missing; checked studies link under half to unresolved V genes, and the rest is unexplained. That table furnishes V, J and clone size, whereas the DNA furnished D and trimming. For this sample there are over 150,000 clones; approximately 83% appear just once. The ten largest clonotypes hold roughly 1.9% of the sample.

Broad study findings and their caveats: Clinical and demographic metadata were provided uncurated, with the amount varying by source and participant.

About this clone: What antigen it recognizes has not been identified. Base qualities are not at hand, and no much larger clone is one base apart.

Whole blood was collected in K2EDTA tubes by collaborating institutions according to the institutions' own protocols. For TCRbeta analysis, collaborators shipped samples in one of three forms: frozen whole blood, isolated PBMCs, or DNA extracted from either of those sample types. The V end gives up 4 bases and the J end 1 base, leaving 3 bases in the junction not matched to a gene. Via the germline V gene, CDR1 is SQVTM and CDR2 ANQGSEA. From its cysteine to its phenylalanine, the CDR3 spans 14 amino acids. Only the CDR3 part of the read is kept: 42 bases, read in frame from the first base. The sequencing sample was made of peripheral blood. The chain joins TRBV29-1 to TRBJ2-2, with 7 junctional bases fitting TRBD1. The clonotype comes from a woman older than 75 with acute or convalescent COVID-19. The DNA sequence reads TGCAGCGTTGGAGACAGGGTGAACACCGGGGAGCTGTTTTTT. Its translation is CSVGDRVNTGELFF.